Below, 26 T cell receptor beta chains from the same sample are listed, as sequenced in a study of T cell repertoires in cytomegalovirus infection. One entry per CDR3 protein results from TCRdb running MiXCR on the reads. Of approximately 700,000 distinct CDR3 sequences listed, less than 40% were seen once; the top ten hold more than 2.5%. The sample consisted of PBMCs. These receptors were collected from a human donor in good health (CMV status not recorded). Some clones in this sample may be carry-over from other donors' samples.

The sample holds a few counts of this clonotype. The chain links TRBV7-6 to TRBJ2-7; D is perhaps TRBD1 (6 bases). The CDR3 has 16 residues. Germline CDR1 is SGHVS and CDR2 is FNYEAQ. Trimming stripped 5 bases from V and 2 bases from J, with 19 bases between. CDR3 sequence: CASSPIHTGGPYEQYF. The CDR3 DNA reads TGTGCCAGCAGCCCGATCCACACTGGGGGCCCCTACGAGCAGTACTTC.

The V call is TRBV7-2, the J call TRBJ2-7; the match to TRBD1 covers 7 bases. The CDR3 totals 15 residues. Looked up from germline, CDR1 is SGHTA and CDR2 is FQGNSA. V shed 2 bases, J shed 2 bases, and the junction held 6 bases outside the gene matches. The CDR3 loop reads CASSLRTGRTYEQYF. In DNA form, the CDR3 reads TGTGCCAGCAGCTTAAGGACAGGAAGAACCTACGAGCAGTACTTC.

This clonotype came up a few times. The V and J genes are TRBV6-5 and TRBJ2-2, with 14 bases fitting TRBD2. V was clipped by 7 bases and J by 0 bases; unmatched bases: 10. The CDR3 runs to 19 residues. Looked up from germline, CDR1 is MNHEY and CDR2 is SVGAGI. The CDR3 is CASTETTSGRATNTGELFF. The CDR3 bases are TGTGCCAGCACCGAAACGACTAGCGGGAGGGCTACGAACACCGGGGAGCTGTTTTTT.

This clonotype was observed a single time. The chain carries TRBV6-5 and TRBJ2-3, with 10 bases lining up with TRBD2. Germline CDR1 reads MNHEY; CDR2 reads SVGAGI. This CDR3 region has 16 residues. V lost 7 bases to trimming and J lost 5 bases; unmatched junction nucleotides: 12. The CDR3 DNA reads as TGTGCCAGCAAAAGAGGACTAGCGGTTGCTCTAGATACGCAGTATTTT. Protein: CASKRGLAVALDTQYF.

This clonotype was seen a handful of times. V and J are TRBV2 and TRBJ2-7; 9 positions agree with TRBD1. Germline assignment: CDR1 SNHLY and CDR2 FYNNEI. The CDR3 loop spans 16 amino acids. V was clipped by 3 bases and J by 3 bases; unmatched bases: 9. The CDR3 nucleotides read TGTGCCAGCAGTGATAGTCAAGGACAGGGGATCTACGAGCAGTACTTC. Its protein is CASSDSQGQGIYEQYF.

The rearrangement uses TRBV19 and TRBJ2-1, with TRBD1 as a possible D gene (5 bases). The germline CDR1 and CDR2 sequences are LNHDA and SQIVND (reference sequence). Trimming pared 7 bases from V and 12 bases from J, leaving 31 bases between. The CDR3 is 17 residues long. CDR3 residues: CASTPSTGFPDLVGQFF. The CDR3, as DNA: TGTGCCAGTACTCCTTCTACAGGATTCCCGGATTTAGTCGGGCAGTTCTTC.

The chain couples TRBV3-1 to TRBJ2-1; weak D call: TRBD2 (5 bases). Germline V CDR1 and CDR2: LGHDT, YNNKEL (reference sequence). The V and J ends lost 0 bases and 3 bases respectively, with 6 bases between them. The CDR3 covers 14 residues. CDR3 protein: CASSQDGGYNEQFF. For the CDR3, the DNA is TGTGCCAGCAGCCAAGATGGAGGCTACAATGAGCAGTTCTTC.

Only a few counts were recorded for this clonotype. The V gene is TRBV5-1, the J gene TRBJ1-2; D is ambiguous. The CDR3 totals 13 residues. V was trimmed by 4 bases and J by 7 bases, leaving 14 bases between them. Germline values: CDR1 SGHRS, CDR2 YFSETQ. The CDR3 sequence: CASSPPLVGGYTF. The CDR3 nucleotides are TGCGCCAGCAGCCCCCCACTGGTAGGTGGCTACACCTTC.

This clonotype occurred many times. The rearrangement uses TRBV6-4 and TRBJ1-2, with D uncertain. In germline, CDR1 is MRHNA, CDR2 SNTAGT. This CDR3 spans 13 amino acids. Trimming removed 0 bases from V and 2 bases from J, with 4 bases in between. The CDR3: CASSDSDNYGYTF. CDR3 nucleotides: TGTGCCAGCAGTGACTCGGACAACTATGGCTACACCTTC.

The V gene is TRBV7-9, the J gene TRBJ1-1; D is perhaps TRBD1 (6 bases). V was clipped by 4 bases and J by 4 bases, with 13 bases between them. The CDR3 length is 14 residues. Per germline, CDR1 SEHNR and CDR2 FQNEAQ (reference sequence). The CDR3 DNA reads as TGTGCCAGCAGCTCAGACGTCAGGGGCACTGAAGCTTTCTTT. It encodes CASSSDVRGTEAFF.

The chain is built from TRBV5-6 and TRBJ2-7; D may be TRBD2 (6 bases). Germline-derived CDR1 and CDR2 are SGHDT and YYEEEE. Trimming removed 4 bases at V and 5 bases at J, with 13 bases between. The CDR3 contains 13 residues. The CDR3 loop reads CASSTGGPHEQYF. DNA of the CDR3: TGTGCCAGCAGCACCGGGGGTCCCCACGAGCAGTACTTC.

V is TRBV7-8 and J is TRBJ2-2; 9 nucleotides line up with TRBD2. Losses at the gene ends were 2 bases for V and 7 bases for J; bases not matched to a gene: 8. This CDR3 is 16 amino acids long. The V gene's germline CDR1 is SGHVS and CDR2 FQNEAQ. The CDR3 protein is CASSLRAGGPNGELFF. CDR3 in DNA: TGTGCCAGCAGCTTACGGGCGGGGGGGCCGAACGGGGAGCTGTTTTTT. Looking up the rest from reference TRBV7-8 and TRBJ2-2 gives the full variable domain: GAGVSQSPRYKVAKRGQDVALRCDPISGHVSLFWYQQALGQGPEFLTYFQNEAQLDKSGLPSDRFFAERPEGSVSTLKIQRTQQEDSAVYLCASSLRAGGPNGELFFGEGSRLTVL.

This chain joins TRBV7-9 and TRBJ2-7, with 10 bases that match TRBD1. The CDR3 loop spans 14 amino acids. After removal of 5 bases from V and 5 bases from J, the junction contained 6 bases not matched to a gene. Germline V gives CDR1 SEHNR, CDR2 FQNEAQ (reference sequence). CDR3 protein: CASSGGQGQDEQYF. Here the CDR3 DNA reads TGTGCCAGCAGCGGGGGACAGGGGCAGGACGAGCAGTACTTC.

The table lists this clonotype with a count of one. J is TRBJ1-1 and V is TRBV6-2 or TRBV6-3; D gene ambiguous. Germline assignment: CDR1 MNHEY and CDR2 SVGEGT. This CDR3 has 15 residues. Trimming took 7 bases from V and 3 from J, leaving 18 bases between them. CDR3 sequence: CASKGTLGWDTEAFF. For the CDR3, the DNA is TGTGCCAGCAAAGGCACTCTAGGGTGGGACACTGAAGCTTTCTTT.

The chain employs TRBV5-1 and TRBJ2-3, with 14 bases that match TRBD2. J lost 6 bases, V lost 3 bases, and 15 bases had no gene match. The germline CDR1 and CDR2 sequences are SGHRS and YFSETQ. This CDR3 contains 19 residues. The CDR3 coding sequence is TGCGCCAGCAGCTACCGCCCCGGGACTAGCGGGAGTGAAGGGGATACGCAGTATTTT. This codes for CASSYRPGTSGSEGDTQYF. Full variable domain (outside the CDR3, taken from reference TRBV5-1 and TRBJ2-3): KAGVTQTPRYLIKTRGQQVTLSCSPISGHRSVSWYQQTPGQGLQFLFEYFSETQRNKGNFPGRFSGRQFSNSRSEMNVSTLELGDSALYLCASSYRPGTSGSEGDTQYFGPGTRLTVL.

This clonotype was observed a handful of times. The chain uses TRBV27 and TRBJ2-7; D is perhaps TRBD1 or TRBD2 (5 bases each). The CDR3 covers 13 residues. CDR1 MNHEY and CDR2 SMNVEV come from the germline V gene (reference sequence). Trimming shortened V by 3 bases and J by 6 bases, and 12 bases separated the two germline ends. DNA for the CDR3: TGTGCCAGCAGTTTCCGGTTTGGGGGCGAGCAGTACTTC. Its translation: CASSFRFGGEQYF.

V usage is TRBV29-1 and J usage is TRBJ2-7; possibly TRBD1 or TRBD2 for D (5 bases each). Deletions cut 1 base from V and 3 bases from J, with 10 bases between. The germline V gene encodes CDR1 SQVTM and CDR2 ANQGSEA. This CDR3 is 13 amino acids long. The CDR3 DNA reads TGCAGCGTTGAAGCAGGGAGCGACTACGAGCAGTACTTC. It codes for CSVEAGSDYEQYF.

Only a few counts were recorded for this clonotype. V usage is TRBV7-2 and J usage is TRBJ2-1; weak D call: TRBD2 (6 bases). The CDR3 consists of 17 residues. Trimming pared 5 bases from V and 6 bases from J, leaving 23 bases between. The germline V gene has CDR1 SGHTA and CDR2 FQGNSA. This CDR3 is CASSPETGTSRGNEQFF. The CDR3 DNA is TGTGCCAGCAGCCCCGAGACGGGGACCTCGCGGGGCAATGAGCAGTTCTTC.

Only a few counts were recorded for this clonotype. In DNA, the CDR3 is TGTGCCAGCTCACCCCGCCAGGGGGGGTCCTACGAGCAGTACTTC. Translating it yields CASSPRQGGSYEQYF. The chain links TRBV18 to TRBJ2-7; perhaps D is TRBD1 or TRBD2 (7 bases each). Germline CDR1 and CDR2: KGHSH and LQKENI. Trimming removed 3 bases at V and 1 base at J, with 13 bases between. CDR3 length: 15 amino acids.

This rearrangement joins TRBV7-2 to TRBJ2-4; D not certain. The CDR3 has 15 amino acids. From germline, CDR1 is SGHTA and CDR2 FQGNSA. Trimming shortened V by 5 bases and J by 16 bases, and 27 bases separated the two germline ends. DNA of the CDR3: TGTGCCAGCAGCCACGGTAGGGTGGCCAAAAACAGTCATTACTTC. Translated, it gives CASSHGRVAKNSHYF.

Here the CDR3 DNA reads TGTGCCAGCAGCTTAGGCGAGACAGGGAACTATGGCTACACCTTC. This sequence encodes CASSLGETGNYGYTF. This chain links TRBV7-4 with TRBJ1-2, with 7 positions matching TRBD1. J was trimmed by 2 bases and V by 1 base; bases with no gene match: 4. CDR3 length equals 15 residues. The germline V gene encodes CDR1 SGHVT and CDR2 SQSDAQ.

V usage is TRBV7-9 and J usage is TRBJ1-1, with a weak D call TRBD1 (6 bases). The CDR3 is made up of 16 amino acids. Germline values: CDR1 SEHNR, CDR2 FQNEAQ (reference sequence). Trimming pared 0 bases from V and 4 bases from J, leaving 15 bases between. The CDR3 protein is CASSLAQQGLGTEAFF. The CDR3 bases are TGTGCCAGCAGCTTAGCCCAACAGGGCTTGGGCACTGAAGCTTTCTTT.

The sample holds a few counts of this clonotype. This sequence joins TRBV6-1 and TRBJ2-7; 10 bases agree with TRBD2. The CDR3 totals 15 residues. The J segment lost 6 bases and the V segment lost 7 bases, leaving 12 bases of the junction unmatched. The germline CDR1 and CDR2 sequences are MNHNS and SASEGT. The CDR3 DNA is TGTGCCAGCACCAAGCGGGGGGGCCTTGCCGGCGAGCAGTACTTC. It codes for CASTKRGGLAGEQYF.

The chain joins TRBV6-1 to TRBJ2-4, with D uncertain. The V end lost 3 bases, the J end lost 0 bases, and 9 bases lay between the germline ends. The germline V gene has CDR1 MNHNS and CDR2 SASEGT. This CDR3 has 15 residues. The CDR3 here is CASSDTFLAKNIQYF. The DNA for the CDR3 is TGTGCCAGCAGTGACACATTTCTAGCCAAAAACATTCAGTACTTC.

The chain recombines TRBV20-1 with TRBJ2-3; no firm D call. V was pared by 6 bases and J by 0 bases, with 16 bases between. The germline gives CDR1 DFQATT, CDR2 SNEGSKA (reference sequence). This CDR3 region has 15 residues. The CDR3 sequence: CSASRSAPSTDTQYF. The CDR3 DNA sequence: TGCAGTGCGTCGCGTTCGGCGCCGAGCACAGATACGCAGTATTTT.

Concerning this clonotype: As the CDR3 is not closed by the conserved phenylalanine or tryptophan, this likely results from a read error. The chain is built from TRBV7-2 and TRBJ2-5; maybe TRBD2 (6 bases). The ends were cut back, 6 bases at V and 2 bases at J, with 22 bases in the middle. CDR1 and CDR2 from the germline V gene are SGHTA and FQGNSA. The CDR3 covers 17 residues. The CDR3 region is CASSKTGRWGVQETQYL. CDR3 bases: TGTGCCAGCAGTAAAACGGGGCGGTGGGGGGTACAAGAGACCCAGTACTTA.